This record covers a single T cell receptor beta chain. CDR3 length equals 15 residues. V dropped 5 bases and J dropped 0 bases, with 16 bases sitting between them. CDR1 is SQVTM, CDR2 ANQGSEA, per germline. This sample was included in a study of blood T cell repertoires in COVID-19. Clones were read by immunoSEQ multiplex PCR, and TCRdb kept only the in-frame ones, dropping some. Among roughly 200,000 clones listed, around 75% were seen once. This TCR came from a woman between 40 and 55 years old with COVID-19, enrolled during active disease. Sequencing input: peripheral blood. The rearrangement uses TRBV29-1 and TRBJ1-1; possibly TRBD1 for D (5 bases). The CDR3, as DNA: TGCAGCGTTTTACCGGGGGTTATCATGAACACTGAAGCTTTCTTT. Translating gives CSVLPGVIMNTEAFF.